This T cell receptor beta chain was found in a study of shared clonotypes between healthy human individuals. Overall study: Researchers assigned three CD4 naive, three CD4 memory, two CD8 naive and one CD8 memory plate to each donor.

Repertoires were generated with immunoSEQ multiplex PCR, while TCRdb's copy carries only in-frame clones and drops some. The sample lists roughly 700,000 clones, over 65% occurring once. This clone showed up just a few times. Trimming shortened V by 1 base and J by 3 bases, and 16 bases separated the two germline ends. Germline values: CDR1 SGHDT, CDR2 YYEEEE. CDR3 size: 16 residues. Sequencing input: memory CD4+ T cells sorted from blood. Specified subset: CD45RA-negative fraction. The rearrangement uses TRBV5-6 and TRBJ1-1; maybe TRBD1 (6 bases). The receptor's source is a woman aged 25 to 39 in good health. The CDR3 loop is CASSLTSGTFHTEAFF. Here the CDR3 DNA reads TGTGCCAGCAGCTTGACCTCCGGGACATTTCACACTGAAGCTTTCTTT.